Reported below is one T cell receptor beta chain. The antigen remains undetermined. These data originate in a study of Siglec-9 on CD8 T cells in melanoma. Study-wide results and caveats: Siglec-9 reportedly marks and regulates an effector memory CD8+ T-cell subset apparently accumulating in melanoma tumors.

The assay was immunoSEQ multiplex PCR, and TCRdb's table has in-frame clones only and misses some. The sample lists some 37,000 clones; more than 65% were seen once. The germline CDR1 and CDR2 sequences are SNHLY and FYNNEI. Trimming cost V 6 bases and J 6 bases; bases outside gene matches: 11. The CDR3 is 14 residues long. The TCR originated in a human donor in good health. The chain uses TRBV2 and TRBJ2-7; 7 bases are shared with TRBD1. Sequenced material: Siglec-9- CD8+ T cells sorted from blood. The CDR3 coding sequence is TGTGCCAGCAGGGCCCCGGGACAGTCCCCCGAGCAGTACTTC. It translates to CASRAPGQSPEQYF.